This TCR beta chain was sequenced during a study of T cells in Graves' hyperthyroidism and ophthalmopathy. This clonotype has a count of ten or more. The target antigen is unknown. Template material for amplifying TCR beta CDR3 regions consisted of RNA transcripts. RT-PCR in the first round (using the HTBI primer set) targeted the TCR CDR3. MiXCR, run by TCRdb on the multiplex PCR reads, gives a single entry per CDR3 protein. The sample has 600,000 to 800,000 distinct CDR3 sequences; 35% are singletons. Patients having uncontrolled infection, another autoimmune disease, pregnancy or lactation were not included. Clinical symptoms, serum thyroxine, TRAb, thyroid ultrasound and orbital computed tomography informed diagnoses. Approximately 10 ml of fresh peripheral blood supplied the PBMCs. The study's findings and limits: Ophthalmopathy was model-predicted a median about 6.9 months pre-onset.

Trimming cost V 2 bases and J 4 bases, with 12 bases left between them. Per germline, CDR1 SQVTM and CDR2 ANQGSEA. The CDR3 loop spans 13 amino acids. The rearrangement links TRBV29-1 to TRBJ2-7; no reliable D call. Source material: blood. This sequence was found in a woman in her thirties or forties with Graves' hyperthyroidism. CDR3 loop: CSVESGQAYEQYF. In nucleotides, the CDR3 is TGCAGCGTTGAATCTGGGCAGGCATACGAGCAGTACTTC.